One T cell receptor beta chain is described in this entry. The CDR3 is 15 residues long. Per the germline V gene, CDR1 is KGHSH and CDR2 is LQKENI. The V and J ends lost 3 bases and 4 bases respectively, with 13 bases between them. This record belongs to a study of control samples from healthy donors and cancer patients. Sequencing used immunoSEQ multiplex PCR; TCRdb keeps in-frame clones, though not all of them. The table shows about 39,000 clones, with around four fifths occurring only once. The V call is TRBV18, the J call TRBJ1-3, with D hard to call. Sequenced sample: PBMCs. The source of this sequence is a woman aged 60-75 years with lung cancer. The CDR3 is CASSPSLMSGNTIYF. CDR3 DNA: TGTGCCAGCTCACCGAGCCTCATGTCCGGAAACACCATATATTTT.